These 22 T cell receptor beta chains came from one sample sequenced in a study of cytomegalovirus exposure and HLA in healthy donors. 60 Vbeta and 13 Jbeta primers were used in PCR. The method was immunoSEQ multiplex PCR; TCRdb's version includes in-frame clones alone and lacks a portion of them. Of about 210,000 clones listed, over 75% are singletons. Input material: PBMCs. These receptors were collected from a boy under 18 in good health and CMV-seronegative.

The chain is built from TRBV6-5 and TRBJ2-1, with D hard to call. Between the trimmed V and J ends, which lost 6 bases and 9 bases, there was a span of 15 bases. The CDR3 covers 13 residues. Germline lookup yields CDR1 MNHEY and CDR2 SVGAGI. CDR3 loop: CASSTQRLGEQFF. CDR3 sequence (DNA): TGTGCCAGCAGCACCCAGAGGCTGGGTGAGCAGTTCTTC.

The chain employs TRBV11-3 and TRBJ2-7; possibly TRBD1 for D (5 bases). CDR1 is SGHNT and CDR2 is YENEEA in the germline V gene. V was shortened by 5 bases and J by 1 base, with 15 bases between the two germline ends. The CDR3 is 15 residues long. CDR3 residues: CASSPRAQGSYEQYF. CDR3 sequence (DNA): TGTGCCAGCAGCCCGAGAGCCCAGGGATCCTACGAGCAGTACTTC.

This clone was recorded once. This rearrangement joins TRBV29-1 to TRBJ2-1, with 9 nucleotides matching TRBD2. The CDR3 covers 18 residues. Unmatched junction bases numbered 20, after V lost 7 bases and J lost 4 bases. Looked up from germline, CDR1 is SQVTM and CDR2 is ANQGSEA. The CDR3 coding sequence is TGCAGCGCCCTGGGGGCTAGCGGGACCCAACGAATGTACAATGAGCAGTTCTTC. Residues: CSALGASGTQRMYNEQFF.

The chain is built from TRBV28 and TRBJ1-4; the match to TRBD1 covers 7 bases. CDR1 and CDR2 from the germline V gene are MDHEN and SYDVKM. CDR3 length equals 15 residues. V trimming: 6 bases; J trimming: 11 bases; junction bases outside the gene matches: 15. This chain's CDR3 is CASRPNTGDGRKLFF. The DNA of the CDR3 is TGTGCCAGCAGGCCCAATACAGGGGATGGACGGAAACTGTTTTTT.

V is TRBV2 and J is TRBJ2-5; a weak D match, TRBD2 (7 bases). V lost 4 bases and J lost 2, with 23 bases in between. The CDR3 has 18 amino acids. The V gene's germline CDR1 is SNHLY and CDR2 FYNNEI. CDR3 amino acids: CASSVDQSPGGGQETQYF. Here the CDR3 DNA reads TGTGCCAGCAGTGTGGATCAATCTCCGGGGGGCGGGCAAGAGACCCAGTACTTC.

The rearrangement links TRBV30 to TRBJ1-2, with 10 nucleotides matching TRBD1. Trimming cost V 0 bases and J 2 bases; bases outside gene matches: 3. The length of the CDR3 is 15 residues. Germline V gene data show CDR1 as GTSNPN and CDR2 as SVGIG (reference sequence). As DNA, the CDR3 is TGTGCCTGGAGTGTCCCGGGACAGGGGAACTATGGCTACACCTTC. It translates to CAWSVPGQGNYGYTF.

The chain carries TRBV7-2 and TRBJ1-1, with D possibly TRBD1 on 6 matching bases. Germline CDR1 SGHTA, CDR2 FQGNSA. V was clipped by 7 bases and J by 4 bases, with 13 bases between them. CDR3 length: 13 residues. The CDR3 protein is CASKAQGTTEAFF. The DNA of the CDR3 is TGTGCCAGCAAGGCTCAGGGGACCACTGAAGCTTTCTTT.

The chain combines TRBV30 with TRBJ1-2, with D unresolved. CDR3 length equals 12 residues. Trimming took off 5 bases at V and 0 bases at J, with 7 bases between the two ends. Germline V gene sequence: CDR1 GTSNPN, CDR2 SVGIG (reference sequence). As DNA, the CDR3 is TGTGCCTGGGGACTGACTAACTATGGCTACACCTTC. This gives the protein CAWGLTNYGYTF.

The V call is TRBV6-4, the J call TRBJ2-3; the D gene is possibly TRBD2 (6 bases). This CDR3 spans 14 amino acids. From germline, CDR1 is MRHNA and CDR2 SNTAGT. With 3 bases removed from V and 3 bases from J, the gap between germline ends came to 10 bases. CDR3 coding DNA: TGTGCCAGCAGTGAATTGGGGGGAACAGATACGCAGTATTTT. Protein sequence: CASSELGGTDTQYF.

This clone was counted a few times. The CDR3 is CASSFPGLSDNEQFF. In DNA, the CDR3 is TGTGCCAGCAGCTTCCCGGGACTTTCTGACAATGAGCAGTTCTTC. This rearrangement joins TRBV7-9 to TRBJ2-1; a possible D gene is TRBD2 (6 bases). CDR1 and CDR2 (germline): SEHNR, FQNEAQ (reference sequence). This CDR3 comprises 15 residues. V gave up 3 bases and J gave up 5 bases, with 14 bases separating them. Filled out from reference TRBV7-9 and TRBJ2-1, the complete variable domain reads DTGVSQNPRHKITKRGQNVTFRCDPISEHNRLYWYRQTLGQGPEFLTYFQNEAQLEKSRLLSDRFSAERPKGSFSTLEIQRTEQGDSAMYLCASSFPGLSDNEQFFGPGTRLTVL.

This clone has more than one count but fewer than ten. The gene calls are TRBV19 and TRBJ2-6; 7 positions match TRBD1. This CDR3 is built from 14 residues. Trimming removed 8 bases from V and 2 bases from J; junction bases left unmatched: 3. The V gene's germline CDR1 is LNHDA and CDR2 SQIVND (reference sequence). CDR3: CASYQGAGANVLTF. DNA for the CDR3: TGTGCCAGTTACCAGGGGGCTGGGGCCAACGTCCTGACTTTC.

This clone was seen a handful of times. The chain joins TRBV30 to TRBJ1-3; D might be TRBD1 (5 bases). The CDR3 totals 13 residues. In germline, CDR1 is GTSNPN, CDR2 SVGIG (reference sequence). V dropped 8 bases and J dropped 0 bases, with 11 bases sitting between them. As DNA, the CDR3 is TGTGCCGGAGACAGAGGCTCTGGAAACACCATATATTTT. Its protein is CAGDRGSGNTIYF.

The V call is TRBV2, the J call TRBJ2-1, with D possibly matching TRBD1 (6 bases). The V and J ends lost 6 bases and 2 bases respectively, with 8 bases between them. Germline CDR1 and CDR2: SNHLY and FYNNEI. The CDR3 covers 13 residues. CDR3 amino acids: CASRDRPYNEQFF. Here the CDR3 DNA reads TGTGCCAGCAGGGACAGACCCTACAATGAGCAGTTCTTC.

CDR3 DNA sequence: TGTGCCAGCAGCTTATTAGTGAACACTGAAGCTTTCTTT. It specifies CASSLLVNTEAFF. The rearrangement links TRBV13 to TRBJ1-1; D gene unclear. The length of the CDR3 is 13 residues. Germline CDR1 PRHDT, CDR2 FYEKMQ (reference sequence). The V and J ends lost 2 bases and 0 bases respectively, with 4 bases between them.

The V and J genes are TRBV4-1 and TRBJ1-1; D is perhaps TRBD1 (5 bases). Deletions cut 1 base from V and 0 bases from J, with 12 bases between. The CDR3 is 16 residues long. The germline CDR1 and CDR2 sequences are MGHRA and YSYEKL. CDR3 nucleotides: TGCGCCAGCAGCCAAGTGGGGGGAACGCTGAACACTGAAGCTTTCTTT. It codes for CASSQVGGTLNTEAFF.

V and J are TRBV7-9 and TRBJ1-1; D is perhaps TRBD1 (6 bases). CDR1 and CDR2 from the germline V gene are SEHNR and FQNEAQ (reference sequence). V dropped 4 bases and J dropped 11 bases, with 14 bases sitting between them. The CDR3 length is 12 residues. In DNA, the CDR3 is TGTGCCAGCAGCTATCTTACAGGGAACGCTTTCTTT. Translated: CASSYLTGNAFF.

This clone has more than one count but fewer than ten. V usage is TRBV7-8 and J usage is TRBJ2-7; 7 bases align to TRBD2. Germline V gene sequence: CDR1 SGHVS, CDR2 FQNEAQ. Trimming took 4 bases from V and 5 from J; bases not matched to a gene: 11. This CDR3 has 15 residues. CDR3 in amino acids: CASSSLGLEFDEQYF. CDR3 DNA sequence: TGTGCCAGCAGCTCACTTGGACTAGAATTCGACGAGCAGTACTTC.

In DNA form, the CDR3 reads TGTGCCAGCAGCCCCCTCCGGGGAGCTGAGACCCAGTACTTC. It codes for CASSPLRGAETQYF. This chain connects TRBV7-2 to TRBJ2-5; D might be TRBD2 (5 bases). Trimming left V 5 bases short and J 5 bases short, with 15 bases between. CDR1 is SGHTA and CDR2 is FQGNSA in the germline V gene. There are 14 residues in the CDR3.

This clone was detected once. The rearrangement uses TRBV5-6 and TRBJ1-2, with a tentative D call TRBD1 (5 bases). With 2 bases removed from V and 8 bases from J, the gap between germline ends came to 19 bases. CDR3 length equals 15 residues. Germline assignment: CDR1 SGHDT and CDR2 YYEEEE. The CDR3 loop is CASSFDRLGLGGYTF. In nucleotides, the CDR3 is TGTGCCAGCAGCTTCGACAGATTGGGTTTAGGCGGCTACACCTTC.

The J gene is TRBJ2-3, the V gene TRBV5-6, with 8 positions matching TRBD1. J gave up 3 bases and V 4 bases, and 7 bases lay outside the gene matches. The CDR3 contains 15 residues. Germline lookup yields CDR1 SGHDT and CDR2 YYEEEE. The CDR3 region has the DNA TGTGCCAGCAGCCCGACAGGGGATCGTACAGATACGCAGTATTTT. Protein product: CASSPTGDRTDTQYF.

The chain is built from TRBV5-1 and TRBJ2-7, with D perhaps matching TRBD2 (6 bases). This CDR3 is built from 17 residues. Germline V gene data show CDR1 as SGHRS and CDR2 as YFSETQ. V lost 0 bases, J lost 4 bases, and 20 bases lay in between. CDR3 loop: CASSLELRGLGRYEQYF. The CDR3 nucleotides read TGCGCCAGCAGCTTGGAATTAAGGGGACTGGGGCGGTACGAGCAGTACTTC. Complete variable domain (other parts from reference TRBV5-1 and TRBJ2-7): KAGVTQTPRYLIKTRGQQVTLSCSPISGHRSVSWYQQTPGQGLQFLFEYFSETQRNKGNFPGRFSGRQFSNSRSEMNVSTLELGDSALYLCASSLELRGLGRYEQYFGPGTRLTVT.

This CDR3 reads CAWSMTSAEQYF. CDR3 coding DNA: TGTGCCTGGAGCATGACTAGCGCCGAGCAGTACTTC. V gene TRBV30 combines with J gene TRBJ2-7; 8 bases align to TRBD2. CDR1 and CDR2 (germline): GTSNPN, SVGIG (reference sequence). The CDR3 consists of 12 residues. J lost 6 bases, V lost 3 bases, and 4 bases had no gene match. The full variable domain, in which reference TRBV30 and TRBJ2-7 provide the parts outside the CDR3, is SQTIHQWPATLVQPVGSPLSLECTVEGTSNPNLYWYRQAAGRGLQLLFYSVGIGQISSEVPQNLSASRPQDRQFILSSKKLLLSDSGFYLCAWSMTSAEQYFGPGTRLTVT.